These T cell receptor beta chains were read from a single sample in a study of human T cells and chemical hapten exposure. Each CDR3 protein is one row after TCRdb ran MiXCR on the RACE reads. The sample includes around 42,000 distinct CDR3 sequences, around 11% seen only once; the top ten take under 7%. Sequencing was performed on whole blood, taken in connection with sensitization to the hapten diphenylcyclopropenone (DPC). The receptors come from a woman aged 25 to 45 with alopecia areata. Some clones in this sample may be carry-over from other donors' samples. The CDR3 runs from the conserved cysteine through the conserved F or W. The order of the fields is J gene, V gene, D gene, clone size, CDR3 DNA, CDR3 protein. D genes are given only for firm matches. Rows may omit the clone size; those that give it use once, few, many or a size class.

TRBJ2-4 | TRBV12-3/TRBV12-4 | . | many | TGTGCCAGCAGTTTACAGGGATCGGGAACCTTAGCCAAAAACATTCAGTACTTC | CASSLQGSGTLAKNIQYF
TRBJ2-5 | TRBV5-5 | . | . | TGTGCCAGCAGCTTTCTTAAAGAGACCCAGTACTTC | CASSFLKETQYF
TRBJ1-5 | TRBV28 | . | few | TGTGCCAGCAGTCCCAGTACTCGAGGGCAGCCCCAGCATTTT | CASSPSTRGQPQHF
TRBJ2-7 | TRBV7-3 | . | . | TGTGCCAGCAGCTACGCCCAGGCTAGTCGGCGAAACTCCTACGAGCAGTACTTC | CASSYAQASRRNSYEQYF
TRBJ2-1 | TRBV5-1 | . | . | TGCGCCAGCAGCTTGGCCGCGGGACTCGCGGATGAGCAGTTCTTC | CASSLAAGLADEQFF
TRBJ2-3 | TRBV28 | TRBD2 | few | TGTGCCAGCAGGACTAGCGGGGCAACAAGCACAGATACGCAGTATTTT | CASRTSGATSTDTQYF
TRBJ2-1 | TRBV6-5 | . | many | TGTGCCAGCAGTTTGGGACTCTACAATGAGCAGTTCTTC | CASSLGLYNEQFF
TRBJ2-2 | TRBV20-1 | TRBD2 | many | TGCAGTGCTAGGCCGGGACTAGCGGCCACCGGGGAGCTGTTTTTT | CSARPGLAATGELFF
TRBJ2-5 | TRBV28 | TRBD1 | many | TGTGCCAGCCGATACAACAGGGGGCGGCAAGAGACCCAGTACTTC | CASRYNRGRQETQYF
TRBJ2-6 | TRBV27 | . | few | TGTGCCAGCAGTCCTCTCTCTGGGGCCAACGTCCTGACTTTC | CASSPLSGANVLTF
TRBJ2-1 | TRBV7-9 | TRBD2 | few | TGTGCCAGCAGCTTATCACTAGCGGCGACCTACAATGAGCAGTTCTTC | CASSLSLAATYNEQFF
TRBJ1-2 | TRBV2 | TRBD1 | many | TGTGCCAGCAGGCCAGGACAGGCGACTTATGGCTACACCTTC | CASRPGQATYGYTF
TRBJ2-7 | TRBV29-1 | TRBD2 | . | TGCAGCGTTGAAGATGGGCTAGCGGGAGACGAGCAGTACTTC | CSVEDGLAGDEQYF
TRBJ1-4 | TRBV28 | . | . | TGTGCCGGCCGGGGCCCTAATGAAAAACTGTTTTTT | CAGRGPNEKLFF
TRBJ2-5 | TRBV20-1 | . | few | TGCAGCGAACGAGGGGGTAAAGAGACCCAGTACTTC | CSERGGKETQYF
TRBJ2-4 | TRBV7-2 | TRBD2 | . | TGTGCCAGCAGCTTAGCGTGGGCGGGAGTGGGAAACATTCAGTACTTC | CASSLAWAGVGNIQYF
TRBJ1-1 | TRBV7-8 | . | many | TGTGCCAGCAGCCGCAGTGGGCAGGGGTTGAACACTGAAGCTTTCTTT | CASSRSGQGLNTEAFF
TRBJ1-2 | TRBV27 | TRBD1 | . | TGTGCCAGCAGTTTCAGTACAGGGGCGCACTATGGCTACACCTTC | CASSFSTGAHYGYTF
TRBJ2-1 | TRBV18 | . | few | TGTGCCAGCTCACCGCCCAGTGTTGATGGCAATGAGCAGTTCTTC | CASSPPSVDGNEQFF
TRBJ2-2 | TRBV6-2/TRBV6-3 | . | many | TGTGCCAGCAGTTACTCGGAAGACACACCCTCCGGGGAGCTGTTTTTT | CASSYSEDTPSGELFF
TRBJ2-1 | TRBV7-2 | . | many | TGTGCCAGCAGTCAGCGGAATGAGCAGTTCTTC | CASSQRNEQFF
TRBJ2-1 | TRBV12-5 | . | many | TGTGCTAGTGGTTTGTCTTTTGGGCGGAGATCCTACAATGAGCAGTTCTTC | CASGLSFGRRSYNEQFF
TRBJ2-3 | TRBV20-1 | . | . | TGCAGTGCTCAATTACCTATGGGCACAGATACGCAGTATTTT | CSAQLPMGTDTQYF
TRBJ2-7 | TRBV28 | TRBD2 | . | TGTGCCAGCAGTTTAAAACTAGCGGGAGTATTCGAGCAGTACTTC | CASSLKLAGVFEQYF
TRBJ2-1 | TRBV7-2 | . | once | TGTGCCAGCACCCCCGCTGGTGAGCAGTTCTTC | CASTPAGEQFF
TRBJ2-3 | TRBV7-2 | . | . | TGTGCCAGCAGCTTAGTTCAGGGTTCAGATACGCAGTATTTT | CASSLVQGSDTQYF
TRBJ2-1 | TRBV5-1 | TRBD2 | many | TGCGCCAGCAGCTTCGGGAGGGCCGCAAACCATGAGCAGTTCTTC | CASSFGRAANHEQFF